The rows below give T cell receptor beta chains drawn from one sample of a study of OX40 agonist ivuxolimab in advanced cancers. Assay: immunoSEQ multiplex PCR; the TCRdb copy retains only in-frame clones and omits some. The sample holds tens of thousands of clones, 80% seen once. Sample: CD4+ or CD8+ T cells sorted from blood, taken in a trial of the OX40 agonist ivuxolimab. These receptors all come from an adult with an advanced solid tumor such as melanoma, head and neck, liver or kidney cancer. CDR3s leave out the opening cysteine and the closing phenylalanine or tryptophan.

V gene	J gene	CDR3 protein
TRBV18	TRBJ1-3	ASSPRAEGGNTIY
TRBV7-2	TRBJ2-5	ASSPARETQY
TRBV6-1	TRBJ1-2	ASSFPNYGYT
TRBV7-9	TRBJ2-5	ASSFSGAGETQY
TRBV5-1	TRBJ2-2	ASSLVFGRGESGELF
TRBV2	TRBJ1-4	ASRWAEGATEKLF
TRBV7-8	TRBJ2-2	ASSLASLGETGELF
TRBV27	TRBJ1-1	ASSSSGTGAF
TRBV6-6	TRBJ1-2	ASSPQGSGNYGYT
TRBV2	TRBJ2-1	ASITGTGIYNEQF
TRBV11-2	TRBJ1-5	ASSVTGVSNQPQH
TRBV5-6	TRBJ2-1	ASSLQRGATF
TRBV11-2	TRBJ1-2	ASSSNRDRGQNYGYT
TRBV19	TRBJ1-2	ASSTGANYGYT
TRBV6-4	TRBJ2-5	ASSDHLGGGRQETQY
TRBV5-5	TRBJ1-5	ASSLGTGGNQPQH
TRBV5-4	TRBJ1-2	ASSLELNYGYT
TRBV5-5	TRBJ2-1	ASRSGGVRSYNEQF
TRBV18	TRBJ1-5	ASSPPGHSNQPQH
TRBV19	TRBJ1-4	ASSRTPTNEKLF
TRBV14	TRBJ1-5	ASSQGGTGGRQPQH
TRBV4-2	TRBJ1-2	ASSHPGQASGYT
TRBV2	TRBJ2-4	ASRTQGGGNIQY
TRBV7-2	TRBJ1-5	ASSLARTGGYSNQPQH
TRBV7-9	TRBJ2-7	ASSPTSISYEQY
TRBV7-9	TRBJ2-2	ASSLVTGGELF